A single sample gave rise to the 20 T cell receptor beta chains below, sequenced in a study of CD8 T cells in Susac syndrome. cDNA came from approximately 0.5 to 1 ug RNA primed by random hexamers. TCRdb recomputed calls from the immunoSEQ multiplex PCR reads with MiXCR, one row per CDR3 protein. The sample has around 140,000 distinct CDR3 sequences, less than 95% seen once. The sample comprised CD4+ T cells from PBMCs. These receptors all stem from a human donor in good health.

This chain links TRBV21-1 with TRBJ2-7; the listed D gene, TRBD1, was not tested against the DNA. TRBV21-1 counts as a pseudogene. This CDR3 comprises 12 residues. The CDR3 coding sequence is TGTGCCAGCATCCCGGATTACTACGAGCAGTACTTC. Translated, it gives CASIPDYYEQYF.

The V gene is TRBV14, the J gene TRBJ2-7, with 9 nucleotides matching TRBD2. CDR1 and CDR2 from the germline V gene are SGHDN and FVKESK. The CDR3 is 16 residues long. V was clipped by 2 bases and J by 2 bases; unmatched bases: 7. The DNA for the CDR3 is TGTGCCAGCAGCCAAAGTAGACTAGCGGATACCTACGAGCAGTACTTC. Translating it yields CASSQSRLADTYEQYF.

The V call is TRBV29-1, the J call TRBJ2-5, with 7 bases matching TRBD1. Germline V gene sequence: CDR1 SQVTM, CDR2 ANQGSEA. J gave up 2 bases and V 5 bases, and 5 bases lay outside the gene matches. The CDR3 totals 13 residues. The CDR3: CSVCAQGQETQYF. As DNA, the CDR3 is TGCAGCGTTTGCGCACAGGGGCAAGAGACCCAGTACTTC.

The V gene is TRBV18, the J gene TRBJ1-2, with D tentatively TRBD1 (5 bases). V lost 4 bases and J 4 bases, leaving 10 bases between the germline ends. Germline assignment: CDR1 KGHSH and CDR2 LQKENI. The CDR3 extends over 13 amino acids. The CDR3 nucleotides read TGTGCCAGCTCACTCCGGGACGGCTATGGCTACACCTTC. Its translation: CASSLRDGYGYTF. Full variable domain (rest looked up from reference TRBV18 and TRBJ1-2): NAGVMQNPRHLVRRRGQEARLRCSPMKGHSHVYWYRQLPEEGLKFMVYLQKENIIDESGMPKERFSAEFPKEGPSILRIQQVVRGDSAAYFCASSLRDGYGYTFGSGTRLTVV.

The chain combines TRBV7-2 with TRBJ2-5, with TRBD1 matching over 9 bases. From germline, CDR1 is SGHTA and CDR2 FQGNSA. The CDR3 spans 14 residues. J lost 5 bases, V lost 5 bases, and 6 bases had no gene match. The CDR3 here is CASSLNRGRETQYF. CDR3 nucleotide sequence: TGTGCCAGCAGCCTGAACAGGGGGCGGGAGACCCAGTACTTC.

The chain employs TRBV18 and TRBJ1-2; D might be TRBD1 (6 bases). The V end lost 2 bases, the J end lost 4 bases, and 17 bases lay between the germline ends. This CDR3 comprises 16 residues. Germline assignment: CDR1 KGHSH and CDR2 LQKENI. The CDR3 nucleotides are TGTGCCAGCTCACCAGGGGGCTCCCGGACCTTCTATGGCTACACCTTC. It codes for CASSPGGSRTFYGYTF.

The rearrangement links TRBV18 to TRBJ2-2; 8 positions agree with TRBD1. Trimming removed 4 bases from V and 0 bases from J; junction bases left unmatched: 1. This CDR3 has 15 residues. Looked up from germline, CDR1 is KGHSH and CDR2 is LQKENI. The DNA for the CDR3 is TGTGCCAGCTCACAGGGACAGGCGAACACCGGGGAGCTGTTTTTT. Protein sequence: CASSQGQANTGELFF. Variable domain in full (rest from reference TRBV18 and TRBJ2-2): NAGVMQNPRHLVRRRGQEARLRCSPMKGHSHVYWYRQLPEEGLKFMVYLQKENIIDESGMPKERFSAEFPKEGPSILRIQQVVRGDSAAYFCASSQGQANTGELFFGEGSRLTVL.

The V and J genes are TRBV2 and TRBJ2-2; D may be TRBD1 (5 bases). Trimming shortened V by 8 bases and J by 0 bases, and 13 bases separated the two germline ends. The CDR3 extends over 15 amino acids. The germline gives CDR1 SNHLY, CDR2 FYNNEI. CDR3 nucleotides: TGTGCCAGCGGAAAAGAGACAGCGAACACCGGGGAGCTGTTTTTT. This gives the protein CASGKETANTGELFF.

The chain carries TRBV2 and TRBJ2-7, with TRBD2 identical over 7 bases. This CDR3 region has 14 residues. V lost 8 bases, J lost 3 bases, and 10 bases stayed unmatched. Germline V gene data show CDR1 as SNHLY and CDR2 as FYNNEI. For the CDR3, the DNA is TGTGCCAGCTCCGGTGATAGCGGGTACTACGAGCAGTACTTC. Its protein product is CASSGDSGYYEQYF. The variable domain in full, with the rest retrieved from reference TRBV2 and TRBJ2-7, is EPEVTQTPSHQVTQMGQEVILRCVPISNHLYFYWYRQILGQKVEFLVSFYNNEISEKSEIFDDQFSVERPDGSNFTLKIRSTKLEDSAMYFCASSGDSGYYEQYFGPGTRLTVT.

This chain uses TRBV19 with TRBJ1-5; D gene uncertain. CDR3 length: 16 amino acids. The V end was cut by 3 bases, the J end by 7 bases, with 19 bases between. CDR1 and CDR2 (germline): LNHDA, SQIVND (reference sequence). Written as DNA, the CDR3 is TGTGCCAGTAGTATCCCCCGGGAGAAACAGCGGCAGCCCCAGCATTTT. Translation gives CASSIPREKQRQPQHF.

The chain employs TRBV28 and TRBJ1-1; no clear D gene. Trimming cost V 3 bases and J 3 bases, with 8 bases left between them. The CDR3 length is 13 residues. Germline V gene data show CDR1 as MDHEN and CDR2 as SYDVKM. CDR3 coding DNA: TGTGCCAGCAGTTTGGTGGGATACACTGAAGCTTTCTTT. Protein: CASSLVGYTEAFF.

This sequence joins TRBV20-1 and TRBJ2-7; TRBD2 matches 11 bases. After removal of 5 bases from V and 3 bases from J, the junction contained 3 bases not matched to a gene. The CDR3 has 13 residues. Germline V gene sequence: CDR1 DFQATT, CDR2 SNEGSKA (reference sequence). In nucleotides, the CDR3 is TGCAGTGCTCGACTAGCGGGGCTCTACGAGCAGTACTTC. Translated: CSARLAGLYEQYF.

The chain links TRBV12-3 or TRBV12-4 to TRBJ2-7, with TRBD2 matching over 9 bases. This CDR3 spans 15 amino acids. V shed 4 bases and J 0 bases; nucleotides not matched to a gene: 4. The DNA of the CDR3 is TGTGCCAGCAGTTCTAGCGGGGCGGGCTCCTACGAGCAGTACTTC. Encoded protein: CASSSSGAGSYEQYF.

V and J are TRBV3-1 and TRBJ2-3; unclear D gene. Trimming removed 0 bases at V and 2 bases at J, with 6 bases between. The CDR3 consists of 14 residues. The germline V gene has CDR1 LGHDT and CDR2 YNNKEL (reference sequence). The CDR3 here is CASSQDRATDTQYF. Here the CDR3 DNA reads TGTGCCAGCAGCCAAGATCGGGCCACAGATACGCAGTATTTT.

The V gene is TRBV6-1, the J gene TRBJ2-5; 8 bases map to TRBD2. V was clipped by 5 bases and J by 0 bases; unmatched bases: 8. The CDR3 consists of 16 residues. Germline-derived CDR1 and CDR2 are MNHNS and SASEGT. CDR3 region: CASSRPGLGNQETQYF. The CDR3 DNA reads TGTGCCAGCAGTCGACCGGGACTAGGAAACCAAGAGACCCAGTACTTC.

This rearrangement joins TRBV7-3 to TRBJ2-7, with D possibly TRBD1 on 6 matching bases. Trimming left V 1 base short and J 0 bases short, with 10 bases between. Germline CDR1 and CDR2: SGHTA and FQGTGA. This CDR3 contains 15 residues. The CDR3 here is CASSLSGGLSYEQYF. The CDR3 bases are TGTGCCAGCAGCTTAAGTGGGGGCCTCTCCTACGAGCAGTACTTC.

The chain carries TRBV6-6 and TRBJ1-1; D not resolved. The CDR3 has 12 amino acids. V was clipped by 8 bases and J by 1 base, with 8 bases between them. Germline values: CDR1 MNHNY, CDR2 SVGAGI (reference sequence). The CDR3 here is CASLGRNTEAFF. The CDR3 nucleotides are TGTGCCAGCCTGGGCAGGAACACTGAAGCTTTCTTT.

This chain joins TRBV29-1 and TRBJ2-7; D is unclear. V was clipped by 8 bases and J by 3 bases, with 11 bases between them. CDR3 length: 11 residues. Germline assignment: CDR1 SQVTM and CDR2 ANQGSEA. The CDR3 region is CSPQWGYEQYF. The CDR3 nucleotides read TGCAGCCCCCAATGGGGCTACGAGCAGTACTTC.

J is TRBJ1-1 and V is TRBV6-6; perhaps TRBD1 as D (6 bases). The CDR3 is 14 residues long. In germline, CDR1 is MNHNY, CDR2 SVGAGI (reference sequence). The V gene lost 2 bases and the J gene lost 4 bases, with 11 bases spanning the gap. CDR3 bases: TGTGCCAGCAGTTACACAGGGACAAGCACTGAAGCTTTCTTT. It encodes CASSYTGTSTEAFF.

The V gene is TRBV25-1, the J gene TRBJ2-5; no clear D. Germline V CDR1 and CDR2: MGHDK, SYGVNS. The CDR3 is made up of 13 amino acids. V shed 3 bases and J shed 2 bases, with 7 bases lying between them. The CDR3 DNA reads as TGTGCCAGCAGTGATGGTGGGCAAGAGACCCAGTACTTC. Amino acids: CASSDGGQETQYF.